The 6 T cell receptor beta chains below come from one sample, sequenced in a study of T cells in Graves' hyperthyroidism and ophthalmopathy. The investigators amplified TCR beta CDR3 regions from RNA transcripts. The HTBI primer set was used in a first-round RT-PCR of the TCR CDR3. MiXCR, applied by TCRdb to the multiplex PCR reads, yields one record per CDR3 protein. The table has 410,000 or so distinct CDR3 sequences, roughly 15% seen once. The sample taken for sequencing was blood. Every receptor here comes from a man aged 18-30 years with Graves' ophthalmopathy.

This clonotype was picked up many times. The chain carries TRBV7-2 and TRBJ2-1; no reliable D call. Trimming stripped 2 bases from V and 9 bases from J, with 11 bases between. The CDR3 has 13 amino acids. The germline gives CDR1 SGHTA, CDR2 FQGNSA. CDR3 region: CASSLMGSGEQFF. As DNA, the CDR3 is TGTGCCAGCAGCTTAATGGGGTCAGGTGAGCAGTTCTTC.

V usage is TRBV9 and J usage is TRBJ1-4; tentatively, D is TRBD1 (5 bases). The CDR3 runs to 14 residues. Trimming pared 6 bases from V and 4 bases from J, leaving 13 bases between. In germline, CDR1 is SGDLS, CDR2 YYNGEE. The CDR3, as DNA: TGTGCCAGCAACTACCAGGGATTTAATGAAAAACTGTTTTTT. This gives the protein CASNYQGFNEKLFF.

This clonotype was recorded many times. The CDR3, as DNA: TGCGCCAGTCGTTCGACGACAGGGGGAAATGAAAAACTGTTTTTT. This gives the protein CASRSTTGGNEKLFF. The genes are TRBV5-1 and TRBJ1-4; 9 bases agree with TRBD1. After removal of 8 bases from V and 5 bases from J, the junction contained 10 bases not matched to a gene. CDR1 and CDR2 (germline): SGHRS, YFSETQ. The length of the CDR3 is 15 residues.

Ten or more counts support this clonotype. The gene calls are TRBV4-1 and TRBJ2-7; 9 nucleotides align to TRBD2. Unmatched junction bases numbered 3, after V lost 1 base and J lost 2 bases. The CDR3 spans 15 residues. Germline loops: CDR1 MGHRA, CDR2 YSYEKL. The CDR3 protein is CASSQGRGGTYEQYF. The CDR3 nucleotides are TGCGCCAGCAGCCAAGGGCGGGGGGGCACCTACGAGCAGTACTTC.

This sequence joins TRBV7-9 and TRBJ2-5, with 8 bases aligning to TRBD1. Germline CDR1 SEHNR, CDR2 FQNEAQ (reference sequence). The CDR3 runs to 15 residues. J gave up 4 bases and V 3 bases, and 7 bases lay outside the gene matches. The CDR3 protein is CASSFPGQVPETQYF. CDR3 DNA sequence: TGTGCCAGCAGCTTCCCGGGACAGGTGCCAGAGACCCAGTACTTC.

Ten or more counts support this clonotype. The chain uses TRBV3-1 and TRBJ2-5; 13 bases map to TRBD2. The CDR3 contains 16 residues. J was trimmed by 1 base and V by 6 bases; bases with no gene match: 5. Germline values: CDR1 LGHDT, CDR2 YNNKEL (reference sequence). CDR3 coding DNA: TGTGCCAGCAGTCCAACTAGCGGGGGGGCCCAAGAGACCCAGTACTTC. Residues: CASSPTSGGAQETQYF.